Sequencing of this T cell receptor beta chain was carried out in a study of shared clonotypes between healthy human individuals. Germline values: CDR1 MNHEY, CDR2 SMNVEV (reference sequence). CDR3 length equals 16 residues. The V and J ends lost 5 bases and 3 bases respectively, with 20 bases between them. Original handling: ImmunoSEQ gave junction-only sequences without quality scores, so filtering differed. TCRdb keeps only in-frame clones here, not all; method: immunoSEQ multiplex PCR. V and J calls and clone size follow that table, whereas D and trimming were derived from the DNA. The table lists more than 2 million clones, over 85% of them singletons. Broader study findings: Four donors held approximately 4.6% of naive CD4 clonotypes in common. Among donors, the sharing of clonotypes was expected to be influenced by sequencing depth.

For this clone: As yet, its antigen is unknown.

In the naive CD8 group, cells lacked CD45RO and were positively selected for CCR7, so terminally differentiated effector memory CD45RA+ cells were left out. The V and J genes are TRBV27 and TRBJ2-7; a possible D gene is TRBD1 (6 bases). Specimen: naive CD8+ T cells from PBMCs. The source is a man younger than 35 in good health. Some clones in this sample may be carry-over from other donors' samples. CDR3 residues: CASSPYPWQGLYEQYF. CDR3 nucleotide sequence: TGTGCCAGCAGTCCGTACCCCTGGCAGGGGCTCTACGAGCAGTACTTC.